This T cell receptor (beta chain) was recovered during a study of vaccination effects on CD4 cells after COVID-19 (dated 2022 in TCRdb). With regard to the full study: In the ViraFEST assay, PBMC were stimulated with viral peptide pools, and antigen-specific CD4+ T cell clonotypes were then identified by expansion using TCR sequencing. Across the study, the median time from the second dose to post-vaccine sampling was 72 days (range 14 to 241). The study compared SARS-CoV-2 spike-specific CD4+ TCR repertoires before and after mRNA vaccination in COVID-19 convalescent patients and infection-naive vaccine recipients. The full study included some 10 COVID-19 convalescent patients and a few SARS-CoV-2-naive healthy vaccine recipients. Approximately 2 million PBMC per well were cultured with around 9.8 ug/ml peptides in IMDM containing approximately 4.5% human AB serum, about 9.7 IU/ml IL-2 and gentamicin. Cultures from other donors in the study were sequenced with the Oncomine TCR Beta short-read assay on an Illumina iSeq 100. After vaccination, three convalescent patients were sampled at an early time point (day +14) and at a late time point (day +241, +227 and +161, respectively).

After around eleven days of culture, CD4+ T cells were isolated with the EasySep CD4+ T cell isolation kit. Convalescent patients had PCR-confirmed SARS-CoV-2 infection between March and December 2020, before Alpha, Beta and Delta variants emerged in the United States. Each participant received two doses of an mRNA SARS-CoV-2 vaccine, either BNT162b2 or mRNA-1273. Half of the culture medium was replaced with fresh IL-2-containing medium on days 3 and 7. Each peptide stimulation condition was cultured in triplicate wells unless otherwise noted. PBMC were separated from whole blood using Ficoll-Paque Plus gradient centrifugation and were then either cryopreserved at -140C or used fresh. Genomic DNA was extracted from cultured CD4+ T cells with the QIAamp micro DNA kit. Library method: the immunoSEQ multiplex PCR assay. DNA from the cultured and isolated CD4+ T cells underwent TCR beta CDR3 sequencing. In the paper's pipeline: Non-productive TCR sequences were removed, reads were trimmed to the CDR3 region, and CDR3s of at least 7 amino acids were retained. The MANAFEST web app was used to pick out antigen-specific clonotypes by comparing their expansion in peptide wells with that in reference cultures. Positive clones required FDR<0.05 expansion versus reference and all other wells, odds ratio above 5, and frequency above 0.1% in two replicate wells. A clonotype was called cross-reactive if it was significantly expanded both in SARS-CoV-2 spike wells and in at least one common cold coronavirus spike condition. Using the stringdist R package, CDR3 similarity was measured by Levenshtein distance, and unrooted trees were constructed with ape in R 3.6.1. As stored in TCRdb, this immuneACCESS dataset retains in-frame rearrangements with V and J assigned. A fraction of the clones does not appear; measured against another copy, unresolved V genes explain less than half of the discrepancy, and the remainder lacks a known reason. That table is the source of V, J and clone size, and D and trimming were worked out from the DNA. Recorded for this sample are about 50,000 clones; about 74% of them occurred a single time. The ten largest clones take up 5% to 6.5% of the sample.

On this clone: The target of this receptor is not known. No base-level quality is on record; no much larger clone is a single base apart.

What the study reported, not specific to this receptor: The study was limited by a small number of convalescent patients, and early post-infection timepoints were lacking. Among convalescent patients, the spike-reactive repertoire after vaccination was made up mainly of new vaccine-induced clones that were largely distinct from the clones induced by infection. At late post-vaccination timepoints, both infection-induced and vaccine-induced clones showed marked clonal contraction, consistent with waning T cell responses.

The germline V gene encodes CDR1 SQVTM and CDR2 ANQGSEA. From the cysteine through the phenylalanine, the CDR3 covers 14 amino acids. Only CDR3 DNA is held: 42 bases, read in frame from base 1. V was cut back by 3 bases and J by 7 bases, leaving a gap of 18 bases between them. The clonotype was recovered from a human donor who had a prior SARS-CoV-2 infection. The source material was CD4+ T cells from PBMCs cultured without peptide, sampled after COVID-19 vaccination. Here the chain combines TRBV29-1 and TRBJ1-2; the D gene is perhaps TRBD1, from 6 matching bases. Here the CDR3 is given as CSVESLLGAGGYTF. In nucleotide form, the sequence is TGCAGCGTTGAGTCCCTTCTGGGGGCCGGTGGCTACACCTTC.